The 17 T cell receptor beta chains in this list originate from one sample, sequenced in a study of T cell responses to AZD1222 COVID-19 vaccine. The data were produced by immunoSEQ multiplex PCR, yet TCRdb's version contains in-frame clones alone and is incomplete. This table has 150,000 to 200,000 clones, around 90% appearing once. This specimen was peripheral blood, taken on day 0 of AZD1222 vaccination. Receptors were obtained from an adult in good health.

The chain has TRBV28 and TRBJ1-4, with D uncertain. With 2 bases removed from V and 0 bases from J, the gap between germline ends came to 7 bases. The germline gives CDR1 MDHEN, CDR2 SYDVKM. The CDR3 sequence is 15 residues long. The chain's CDR3 is CASSLPVSTNEKLFF. CDR3 in DNA: TGTGCCAGCAGTTTACCAGTATCAACTAATGAAAAACTGTTTTTT.

The rearrangement links TRBV5-6 to TRBJ1-5; D is unclear. The CDR3 is 12 amino acids. Germline CDR1 is SGHDT and CDR2 is YYEEEE. V shed 0 bases and J shed 6 bases, with 4 bases lying between them. CDR3 in amino acids: CASSLGLQPQHF. The DNA for the CDR3 is TGTGCCAGCAGCTTGGGTCTTCAGCCCCAGCATTTT.

The chain combines TRBV5-1 with TRBJ1-6; D not resolved. This CDR3 has 14 residues. Trimming stripped 7 bases from V and 3 bases from J, with 11 bases between. Germline lookup yields CDR1 SGHRS and CDR2 YFSETQ. In nucleotides, the CDR3 is TGCGCCAGCCAATACGACCTCTATAATTCACCCCTCCACTTT. Translation gives CASQYDLYNSPLHF.

The chain uses TRBV27 and TRBJ2-3; D is possibly TRBD2 (7 bases). Trimming removed 3 bases at V and 5 bases at J, with 15 bases between. Germline CDR1 MNHEY, CDR2 SMNVEV (reference sequence). The CDR3 covers 15 residues. The CDR3 sequence: CASSFLGGRGDTQYF. The CDR3 bases are TGTGCCAGCAGTTTCCTGGGGGGGCGCGGAGATACGCAGTATTTT.

This chain uses TRBV12-3 or TRBV12-4 with TRBJ2-7; TRBD2 agrees at 8 bases. Trimming cost V 2 bases and J 6 bases; bases outside gene matches: 3. The CDR3 is 13 amino acids. The CDR3: CASSLSGGGEQYF. Here the CDR3 DNA reads TGTGCCAGCAGTTTATCGGGAGGGGGCGAGCAGTACTTC.

The chain joins TRBV28 to TRBJ2-7; 7 bases fit TRBD1. Looked up from germline, CDR1 is MDHEN and CDR2 is SYDVKM. The CDR3 runs to 14 residues. Trimming took 5 bases from V and 0 from J; bases not matched to a gene: 4. The CDR3 nucleotides are TGTGCCAGCAGTCCCCACAGGGGCTCCTACGAGCAGTACTTC. Its protein product is CASSPHRGSYEQYF.

This chain uses TRBV11-3 with TRBJ2-7; D may be TRBD1 (6 bases). The CDR3 length is 14 residues. Looked up from germline, CDR1 is SGHNT and CDR2 is YENEEA. Trimming stripped 5 bases from V and 1 base from J, with 12 bases between. CDR3: CASSSSRGSYEQYF. The DNA for the CDR3 is TGTGCCAGCAGCAGTAGCAGGGGATCCTACGAGCAGTACTTC.

The J gene is TRBJ1-3, the V gene TRBV28; TRBD1 is a possible D gene (6 bases). V dropped 4 bases and J dropped 0 bases, with 16 bases sitting between them. Germline CDR1 and CDR2: MDHEN and SYDVKM. The CDR3 spans 17 residues. The CDR3 loop is CASSSGGTGTSGNTIYF. The CDR3 DNA is TGTGCCAGCAGTTCGGGAGGAACAGGGACCTCTGGAAACACCATATATTTT.

The CDR3 sequence: CASSYGTHRSTQYF. The DNA for the CDR3 is TGTGCCAGCAGTTACGGGACTCACCGATCGACCCAGTACTTC. V gene TRBV6-5 combines with J gene TRBJ2-5; D might be TRBD2 (6 bases). Germline V lookup: CDR1 MNHEY, CDR2 SVGAGI. The CDR3 has 14 residues. The germline V and J ends were trimmed by 2 bases and 7 bases, with 14 bases remaining between them.

The J gene is TRBJ2-5, the V gene TRBV23-1; no firm D call. TRBV23-1 is identified as an open reading frame with a role that is uncertain. With 0 bases removed from V and 2 bases from J, the gap between germline ends came to 10 bases. CDR3 length: 15 residues. DNA for the CDR3: TGCGCCAGCAGTCAATCGATATACTCACAAGAGACCCAGTACTTC. Translation gives CASSQSIYSQETQYF.

The chain has TRBV3-1 (or the pseudogene TRBV3-2) and TRBJ1-2; D is possibly TRBD1 (5 bases). The CDR3 has 15 residues. CDR1 is LGHDT and CDR2 is YNNKEL in the germline V gene (reference sequence). V was shortened by 0 bases and J by 8 bases, with 16 bases between the two germline ends. The CDR3 here is CASSQDSVGAWGYTF. CDR3 DNA sequence: TGTGCCAGCAGCCAAGATTCTGTAGGGGCGTGGGGCTACACCTTC.

The chain carries TRBV11-3 and TRBJ2-7, with 8 bases that match TRBD1. The V gene end was trimmed by 5 bases and the J gene end by 5 bases; junction bases not matched to a gene: 5. This CDR3 is built from 13 residues. Germline assignment: CDR1 SGHNT and CDR2 YENEEA. This chain's CDR3 is CASSVGQGDEQYF. The DNA of the CDR3 is TGTGCCAGCAGCGTCGGACAGGGCGACGAGCAGTACTTC.

The V and J genes are TRBV7-2 and TRBJ1-6; TRBD1 aligns across 9 bases. J lost 11 bases, V lost 5 bases, and 4 bases had no gene match. The CDR3 has 13 amino acids. Germline assignment: CDR1 SGHTA and CDR2 FQGNSA. The CDR3 region has the DNA TGTGCCAGCAGCCAGGACAGGGGACCACCCCTCCACTTT. Amino acid sequence: CASSQDRGPPLHF.

For this clone: One junction end disagrees with the germline gene, perhaps due to a read error. This rearrangement joins TRBV12-3 or TRBV12-4 to TRBJ1-2; 8 nucleotides line up with TRBD1. This CDR3 region has 10 residues. DNA of the CDR3: TGTGCCAGCGGGACAGGAGAGCAGGCCTTC. This codes for CASGTGEQAF.

V is TRBV4-1 and J is TRBJ2-1; the D gene could be TRBD1 or TRBD2 (6 bases each). This CDR3 region has 16 residues. Germline CDR1 is MGHRA and CDR2 is YSYEKL. The V and J ends lost 0 bases and 6 bases respectively, with 15 bases between them. The CDR3 spells CASSQDGGGGFNEQFF. For the CDR3, the DNA is TGCGCCAGCAGCCAAGATGGAGGGGGTGGATTCAATGAGCAGTTCTTC.

The J gene is TRBJ2-5, the V gene TRBV24-1, with 7 positions matching TRBD1. In germline, CDR1 is KGHDR, CDR2 SFDVKD. This CDR3 is 12 amino acids long. Trimming cost V 12 bases and J 3 bases; bases outside gene matches: 6. The CDR3 coding sequence is TGTGCCTCCGGGACAGTGGAAGAGACCCAGTACTTC. Translated: CASGTVEETQYF.

The CDR3 here is CAWGTGTSGRRTQYF. CDR3 sequence (DNA): TGTGCCTGGGGGACCGGGACTAGCGGCCGACGGACCCAGTACTTC. This chain links TRBV30 with TRBJ2-5; TRBD2 matches at 11 bases. The CDR3 sequence is 15 residues long. The V gene end was trimmed by 5 bases and the J gene end by 7 bases; junction bases not matched to a gene: 12. Looked up from germline, CDR1 is GTSNPN and CDR2 is SVGIG (reference sequence). Full variable domain (rest looked up from reference TRBV30 and TRBJ2-5): SQTIHQWPATLVQPVGSPLSLECTVEGTSNPNLYWYRQAAGRGLQLLFYSVGIGQISSEVPQNLSASRPQDRQFILSSKKLLLSDSGFYLCAWGTGTSGRRTQYFGPGTRLLVL.